This TCR beta chain derives from a study of blood T cell repertoires in COVID-19. Repertoires were generated with immunoSEQ multiplex PCR, while TCRdb's copy carries only in-frame clones and drops some. The repertoire consists of some 530,000 clones, with 80% to 90% occurring once and the leading ten covering roughly 8%. Sequenced sample: PBMCs or T cells enriched from blood (not recorded which). This receptor was identified in a woman aged 60-75 years who had recovered from COVID-19.

The CDR3 region has the DNA TGTGCCAGCAGCTACCCCGGCGGGATGGCGTATGGCTACACCTTC. Translating gives CASSYPGGMAYGYTF. This chain uses TRBV5-6 with TRBJ1-2; D is unresolved. The CDR3 contains 15 residues. CDR1 SGHDT and CDR2 YYEEEE come from the germline V gene. The germline V and J ends were trimmed by 3 bases and 5 bases, with 17 bases remaining between them.